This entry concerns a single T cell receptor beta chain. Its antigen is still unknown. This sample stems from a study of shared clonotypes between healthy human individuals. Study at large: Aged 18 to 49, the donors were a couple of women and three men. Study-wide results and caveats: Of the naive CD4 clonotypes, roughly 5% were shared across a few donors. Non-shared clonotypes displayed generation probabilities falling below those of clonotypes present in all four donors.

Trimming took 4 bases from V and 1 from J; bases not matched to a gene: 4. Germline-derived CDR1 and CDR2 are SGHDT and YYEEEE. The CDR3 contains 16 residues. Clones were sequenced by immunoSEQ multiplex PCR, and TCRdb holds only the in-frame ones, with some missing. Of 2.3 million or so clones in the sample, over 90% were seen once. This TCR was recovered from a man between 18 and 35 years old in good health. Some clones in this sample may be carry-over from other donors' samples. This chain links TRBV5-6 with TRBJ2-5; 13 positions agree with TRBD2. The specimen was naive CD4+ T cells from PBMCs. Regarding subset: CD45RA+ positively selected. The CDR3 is CASSEGLAGLQETQYF. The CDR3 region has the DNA TGTGCCAGCAGCGAGGGACTAGCGGGACTCCAAGAGACCCAGTACTTC.